This T cell receptor beta chain was retrieved from a study of blood T cell repertoires in COVID-19. Overall study context: Donors in the United States, Italy and Spain gave samples during acute or convalescent COVID-19. From T cells, B-cell-depleted T cells, or PBMCs came the material, which was cDNA or gDNA.

As processed by the authors: Amplification from reference gene primers served as the basis for estimated nucleated cell counts. This table comes from immunoSEQ multiplex PCR, and its TCRdb copy is limited to in-frame clones, with some not included. The V and J calls and the clone size are those of that table, but D and trimming were determined from the DNA. The sample has 85,000 to 100,000 clones, about four fifths seen once. The CDR3 runs to 15 residues. V lost 6 bases, J lost 4 bases, and 11 bases stayed unmatched. The germline CDR1 and CDR2 sequences are MNHEY and SMNVEV (reference sequence). The source material was peripheral blood. The TCR was taken from a human donor in a cohort sampled during active COVID-19. This rearrangement joins TRBV27 to TRBJ2-5; 7 bases are shared with TRBD2. CDR3 residues: CASSSAGRRAETQYF. The CDR3 nucleotides are TGTGCCAGCAGCTCAGCGGGGAGAAGGGCAGAGACCCAGTACTTC.